Shown below are 24 T cell receptor beta chains from a single sample sequenced in a study of T cells after somatic rescue of genetic block. The method was immunoSEQ multiplex PCR; TCRdb's version includes in-frame clones alone and lacks a portion of them. The sample carries approximately 58,000 clones, 90% to 97% recorded once. The sample comprised peripheral blood mononuclear cells (PBMCs). All receptors derive from a child in the first two years of life.

V gene TRBV19 combines with J gene TRBJ1-1, with D tentatively TRBD1 (5 bases). The CDR3 is 13 residues long. Trimming left V 6 bases short and J 3 bases short, with 11 bases between. CDR1 is LNHDA, CDR2 SQIVND, per germline (reference sequence). CDR3 nucleotides: TGTGCCAGTAGCGGGGGGGTGTACACTGAAGCTTTCTTT. It encodes CASSGGVYTEAFF.

This clone appeared once. This chain connects TRBV10-3 to TRBJ2-3; 8 bases are shared with TRBD2. After removal of 9 bases from V and 2 bases from J, the junction contained 1 base not matched to a gene. Germline CDR1 and CDR2: ENHRY and SYGVKD. The CDR3 has 12 amino acids. This CDR3 reads CAIAGDTDTQYF. The CDR3 coding sequence is TGTGCCATAGCGGGAGACACAGATACGCAGTATTTT.

The chain links TRBV29-1 to TRBJ2-7; D could derive from TRBD1 or TRBD2 (5 bases each). V was pared by 2 bases and J by 7 bases, with 12 bases between. The CDR3 covers 12 residues. The germline V gene encodes CDR1 SQVTM and CDR2 ANQGSEA. The CDR3 spells CSVEIGAGEQYF. As DNA, the CDR3 is TGCAGCGTTGAAATAGGGGCGGGTGAGCAGTACTTC.

V usage is TRBV29-1 and J usage is TRBJ1-2, with 9 bases lining up with TRBD1. Unmatched junction bases numbered 6, after V lost 6 bases and J lost 7 bases. CDR1 is SQVTM and CDR2 is ANQGSEA in the germline V gene. This CDR3 has 12 residues. The CDR3 DNA reads as TGCAGCGTCCCGACAGGGGGGGGTGGCTACACCTTC. This codes for CSVPTGGGGYTF.

The chain links TRBV4-2 to TRBJ1-5, with 8 bases matching TRBD1. This CDR3 has 15 amino acids. V trimming: 4 bases; J trimming: 5 bases; junction bases outside the gene matches: 7. The germline CDR1 and CDR2 sequences are LGHNA and YNFKEQ. This CDR3 reads CASSPRQGSDQPQHF. CDR3 in DNA: TGTGCCAGCAGCCCCAGACAGGGGAGCGATCAGCCCCAGCATTTT.

The V and J genes are TRBV7-2 and TRBJ2-3; D is undetermined. CDR3 size: 14 residues. With 3 bases removed from V and 0 bases from J, the gap between germline ends came to 7 bases. Germline V CDR1 and CDR2: SGHTA, FQGNSA. The CDR3 spells CASSLGLSTDTQYF. The CDR3 DNA reads as TGTGCCAGCAGCTTGGGTCTTAGCACAGATACGCAGTATTTT.

V is TRBV7-6 and J is TRBJ2-1; 7 bases line up with TRBD2. The CDR3 has 12 amino acids. CDR1 SGHVS and CDR2 FNYEAQ come from the germline V gene. After removal of 1 base from V and 14 bases from J, the junction contained 5 bases not matched to a gene. The CDR3 region is CASSLGGGTKFF. CDR3 coding DNA: TGTGCCAGCAGCTTAGGGGGGGGGACCAAGTTCTTC.

In the case of this clone: Other DNA sequences from this sample encode an identical CDR3 as well. The chain uses TRBV6-5 and TRBJ2-2; D remains unclear. Germline values: CDR1 MNHEY, CDR2 SVGAGI. The CDR3 is 12 amino acids. Trimming cost V 3 bases and J 2 bases, with 1 base left between them. The CDR3 loop is CASSYNTGELFF. Written as DNA, the CDR3 is TGTGCCAGCAGTTATAACACCGGGGAGCTGTTTTTT.

The chain recombines TRBV28 with TRBJ1-3, with no clear D. The CDR3 loop spans 14 amino acids. Trimming left V 2 bases short and J 5 bases short, with 10 bases between. CDR1 and CDR2 (germline): MDHEN, SYDVKM. The CDR3 sequence is CASSLGSFRNTIYF. CDR3 DNA sequence: TGTGCCAGCAGTTTAGGGAGTTTTAGAAACACCATATATTTT.

The chain couples TRBV29-1 to TRBJ2-5; 9 bases are a match to TRBD2. This CDR3 is built from 16 residues. Germline V lookup: CDR1 SQVTM, CDR2 ANQGSEA. With 3 bases clipped from V and 4 bases from J, the junction kept 12 bases outside the gene matches. CDR3: CSVEGSGSRKGETQYF. Written as DNA, the CDR3 is TGCAGCGTTGAGGGTAGCGGGAGTAGGAAAGGAGAGACCCAGTACTTC.

The V and J genes are TRBV7-2 and TRBJ2-7; 9 positions match TRBD2. This CDR3 has 15 residues. From germline, CDR1 is SGHTA and CDR2 FQGNSA. Germline trimming cut 5 bases from V and 6 bases from J; bases unmatched to any gene: 11. The CDR3: CASSPGGGRGFEQYF. As DNA, the CDR3 is TGTGCCAGCAGCCCCGGAGGCGGGAGGGGGTTCGAGCAGTACTTC.

The rearrangement links TRBV5-1 to TRBJ1-3; possibly TRBD1 for D (5 bases). V shed 0 bases and J shed 0 bases, with 7 bases lying between them. Germline assignment: CDR1 SGHRS and CDR2 YFSETQ. CDR3 length: 15 amino acids. CDR3 nucleotides: TGCGCCAGCAGCTTGGGACAGTACTCTGGAAACACCATATATTTT. It is translated as CASSLGQYSGNTIYF.

The chain uses TRBV9 and TRBJ2-5, with 8 nucleotides matching TRBD2. The J call may not be correct, given that the DNA end is closer to TRBJ2-7. Germline CDR1 reads SGDLS; CDR2 reads YYNGEE. The CDR3 totals 13 residues. CDR3 in amino acids: CASSRGLASEQYF. The CDR3 DNA sequence: TGTGCCAGCAGCCGAGGACTAGCCTCCGAGCAGTACTTC.

This rearrangement joins TRBV5-1 to TRBJ1-2, with D possibly being TRBD1 (5 bases). The V gene's germline CDR1 is SGHRS and CDR2 YFSETQ. This CDR3 spans 13 amino acids. V was shortened by 3 bases and J by 3 bases, with 9 bases between the two germline ends. The CDR3 region is CASSSRDDYGYTF. The CDR3 nucleotides are TGCGCCAGCAGCTCCAGGGATGACTATGGCTACACCTTC.

This chain joins TRBV5-6 and TRBJ1-2; D gene unclear. Germline V lookup: CDR1 SGHDT, CDR2 YYEEEE. Between the trimmed V and J ends, which lost 6 bases and 5 bases, there was a span of 17 bases. The CDR3 extends over 14 amino acids. In DNA, the CDR3 is TGTGCCAGCACCCCCCTAGGCAGGACTTATGGCTACACCTTC. Residues: CASTPLGRTYGYTF.

This chain joins TRBV2 and TRBJ1-3, with D unclear. The CDR3 runs 14 residues. Germline V gives CDR1 SNHLY, CDR2 FYNNEI. Trimming removed 1 base from V and 0 bases from J, with 4 bases in between. The DNA for the CDR3 is TGTGCCAGCAGTGAAGACAACTCTGGAAACACCATATATTTT. This translates into CASSEDNSGNTIYF.

The V gene is TRBV15, the J gene TRBJ2-2, with TRBD2 as a possible D gene (5 bases). V was cut by 5 bases and J by 1 base, with 11 bases left in between. The CDR3 is 15 residues long. The germline CDR1 and CDR2 sequences are LNHNV and YYDKDF (reference sequence). For the CDR3, the DNA is TGTGCCACCAGCCCAACTAGGGTGAACACCGGGGAGCTGTTTTTT. Its protein is CATSPTRVNTGELFF.

The chain joins TRBV6-5 to TRBJ1-5; D not resolved. The CDR3 contains 15 residues. From germline, CDR1 is MNHEY and CDR2 SVGAGI. The V and J ends lost 2 bases and 0 bases respectively, with 8 bases between them. DNA for the CDR3: TGTGCCAGCAGTTACAGGGTGGGTAGCAATCAGCCCCAGCATTTT. Translating it yields CASSYRVGSNQPQHF.

The chain employs TRBV19 and TRBJ1-1, with D unresolved. The CDR3 loop spans 13 amino acids. Deletions cut 3 bases from V and 4 bases from J, with 9 bases between. Germline values: CDR1 LNHDA, CDR2 SQIVND (reference sequence). As DNA, the CDR3 is TGTGCCAGTAGTATGGGTCCGGTCACTGAAGCTTTCTTT. It yields the protein CASSMGPVTEAFF.

The chain employs TRBV5-1 and TRBJ1-1, with TRBD1 matching over 7 bases. The CDR3 length is 13 residues. With 5 bases clipped from V and 4 bases from J, the junction kept 5 bases outside the gene matches. CDR1 and CDR2 from the germline V gene are SGHRS and YFSETQ. The CDR3 loop reads CASSSTGATEAFF. The CDR3 nucleotides read TGCGCCAGCAGTTCTACAGGGGCCACTGAAGCTTTCTTT.

The rearrangement uses TRBV6-5 and TRBJ2-1, with 11 bases identical to TRBD2. The germline gives CDR1 MNHEY, CDR2 SVGAGI. The CDR3 sequence is 15 residues long. Trimming took 6 bases from V and 0 from J; bases not matched to a gene: 1. CDR3 bases: TGTGCCAGCAGACTAGCGGGAGTCTCCTACAATGAGCAGTTCTTC. Translation gives CASRLAGVSYNEQFF.

The J gene is TRBJ1-1, the V gene TRBV6-6; TRBD1 might be the D (5 bases). Germline CDR1 reads MNHNY; CDR2 reads SVGAGI (reference sequence). V was cut by 1 base and J by 4 bases, with 7 bases left in between. The CDR3 has 13 residues. The CDR3 DNA sequence: TGTGCCAGCAGTTACTACGGGGGCACTGAAGCTTTCTTT. Translated, it gives CASSYYGGTEAFF.

The CDR3 protein is CASSLTGIAKNIQYF. For the CDR3, the DNA is TGTGCCAGCAGCTTAACGGGTATAGCCAAAAACATTCAGTACTTC. V and J are TRBV7-2 and TRBJ2-4; D remains ambiguous. CDR3 length: 15 residues. The germline CDR1 and CDR2 sequences are SGHTA and FQGNSA. The V and J ends lost 2 bases and 0 bases respectively, with 8 bases between them.

This chain uses TRBV27 with TRBJ1-2; weak D call: TRBD1 (6 bases). Trimming cost V 4 bases and J 2 bases, with 8 bases left between them. The CDR3 is 13 amino acids. CDR1 and CDR2 from the germline V gene are MNHEY and SMNVEV (reference sequence). The CDR3 reads CASSYRANYGYTF. In DNA, the CDR3 is TGTGCCAGCAGTTACAGGGCGAACTATGGCTACACCTTC.